Listed here are 3 T cell receptor beta chains from one sample, sequenced in a study of T-cell reconstitution after alpha-beta-depleted transplantation in children. The TCRbeta library was prepared with unique molecular identifiers. TCRdb reprocessed the PCR reads with MiXCR, giving one entry per CDR3 protein. The table shows just over 950,000 distinct CDR3 sequences, with roughly 29% occurring only once. The sample was PBMCs, mostly from graft donor cells, taken 360 days after TCRalphabeta/CD19-depleted stem cell transplant. The receptors here all came from a boy in the first two years of life who had a stem cell transplant for SCID, so the T cells may come from the graft donor.

CDR3 bases: TGTGCCAGCAGCCAAGCGGGGGAGATCACCGGGGAGCTGTTTTTT. Residues: CASSQAGEITGELFF. The gene calls are TRBV3-1 and TRBJ2-2; a possible D gene is TRBD2 (6 bases). The CDR3 is 15 residues long. The V end lost 1 base, the J end lost 4 bases, and 10 bases lay between the germline ends. The germline gives CDR1 LGHDT, CDR2 YNNKEL (reference sequence).

This clonotype has only a few counts. The genes are TRBV5-1 and TRBJ2-1; D remains unclear. CDR1 SGHRS and CDR2 YFSETQ come from the germline V gene. Trimming took off 1 base at V and 7 bases at J, with 12 bases between the two ends. This CDR3 has 14 residues. CDR3 residues: CASSLFKTSNEQFF. CDR3 DNA: TGCGCCAGCAGCTTGTTTAAGACTTCTAATGAGCAGTTCTTC.

This clonotype was detected many times. The gene calls are TRBV12-3 or TRBV12-4 and TRBJ2-3, with TRBD1 identical over 7 bases. The CDR3 is made up of 14 amino acids. V shed 6 bases, J shed 6 bases, and the junction held 9 bases outside the gene matches. DNA for the CDR3: TGTGCCAGCAGCAGAGGACAGGTCTTCGATACGCAGTATTTT. As protein: CASSRGQVFDTQYF.